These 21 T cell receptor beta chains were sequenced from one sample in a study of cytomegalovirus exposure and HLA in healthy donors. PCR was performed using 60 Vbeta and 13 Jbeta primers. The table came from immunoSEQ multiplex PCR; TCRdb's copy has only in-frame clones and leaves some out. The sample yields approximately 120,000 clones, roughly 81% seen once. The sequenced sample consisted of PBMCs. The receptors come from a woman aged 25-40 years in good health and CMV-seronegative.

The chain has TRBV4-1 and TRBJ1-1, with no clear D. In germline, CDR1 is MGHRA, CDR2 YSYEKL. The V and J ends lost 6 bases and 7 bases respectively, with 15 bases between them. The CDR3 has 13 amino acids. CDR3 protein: CASSPRPGFEAFF. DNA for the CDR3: TGCGCCAGCAGTCCCCGGCCAGGATTTGAAGCTTTCTTT.

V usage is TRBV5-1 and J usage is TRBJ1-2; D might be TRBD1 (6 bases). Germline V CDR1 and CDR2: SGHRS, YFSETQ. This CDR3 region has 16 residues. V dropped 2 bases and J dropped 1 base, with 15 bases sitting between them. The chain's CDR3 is CASSLRTAGINYGYTF. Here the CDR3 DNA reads TGCGCCAGCAGCTTACGGACAGCAGGAATTAACTATGGCTACACCTTC.

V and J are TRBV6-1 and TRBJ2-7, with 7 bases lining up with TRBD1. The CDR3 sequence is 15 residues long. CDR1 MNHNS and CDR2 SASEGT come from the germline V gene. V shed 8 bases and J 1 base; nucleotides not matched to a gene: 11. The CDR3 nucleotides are TGTGCCAGCGTTCAGGGGGTTGGGGTTTCCTACGAGCAGTACTTC. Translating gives CASVQGVGVSYEQYF.

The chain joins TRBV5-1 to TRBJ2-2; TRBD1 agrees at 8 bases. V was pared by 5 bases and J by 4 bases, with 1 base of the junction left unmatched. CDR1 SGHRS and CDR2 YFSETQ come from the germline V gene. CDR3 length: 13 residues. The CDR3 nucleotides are TGCGCCAGCAGTACAGGGGGCACCGGGGAGCTGTTTTTT. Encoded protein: CASSTGGTGELFF.

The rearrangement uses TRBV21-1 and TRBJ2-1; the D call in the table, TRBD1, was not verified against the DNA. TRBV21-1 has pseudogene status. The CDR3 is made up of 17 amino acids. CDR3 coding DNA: TGTGCCAGCAGCAAAGAGGTAGTACAGGGGGTGAACAATGAGCAGTTCTTC. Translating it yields CASSKEVVQGVNNEQFF.

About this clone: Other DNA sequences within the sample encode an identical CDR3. CDR3 sequence reads: CATSRDLSYEQYF. DNA of the CDR3: TGTGCCACCAGCAGAGATCTTTCCTACGAGCAGTACTTC. This sequence joins TRBV15 and TRBJ2-7; D is ambiguous. CDR3 length: 13 residues. V lost 0 bases and J 1 base, leaving 4 bases between the germline ends. In germline, CDR1 is LNHNV, CDR2 YYDKDF (reference sequence).

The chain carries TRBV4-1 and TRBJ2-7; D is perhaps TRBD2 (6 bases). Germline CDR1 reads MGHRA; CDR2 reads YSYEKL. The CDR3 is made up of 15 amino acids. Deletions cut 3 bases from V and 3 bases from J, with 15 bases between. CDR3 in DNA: TGCGCCAGCAGCCAGTTAGCGGCTGCTGACTACGAGCAGTACTTC. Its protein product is CASSQLAAADYEQYF.

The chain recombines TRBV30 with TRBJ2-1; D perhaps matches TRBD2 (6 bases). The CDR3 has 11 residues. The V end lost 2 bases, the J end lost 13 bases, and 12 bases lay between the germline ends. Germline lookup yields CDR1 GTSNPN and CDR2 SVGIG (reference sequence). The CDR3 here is CAWSQGLSQFF. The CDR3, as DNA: TGTGCCTGGAGTCAGGGACTGAGCCAGTTCTTC. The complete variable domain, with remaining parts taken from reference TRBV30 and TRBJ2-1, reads SQTIHQWPATLVQPVGSPLSLECTVEGTSNPNLYWYRQAAGRGLQLLFYSVGIGQISSEVPQNLSASRPQDRQFILSSKKLLLSDSGFYLCAWSQGLSQFFGPGTRLTVL.

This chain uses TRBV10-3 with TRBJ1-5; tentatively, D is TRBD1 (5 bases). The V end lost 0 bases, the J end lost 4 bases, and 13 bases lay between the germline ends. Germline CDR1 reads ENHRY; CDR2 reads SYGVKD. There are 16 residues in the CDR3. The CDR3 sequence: CAISESVGGTNQPQHF. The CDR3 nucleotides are TGTGCCATCAGTGAGTCGGTCGGGGGAACTAATCAGCCCCAGCATTTT.

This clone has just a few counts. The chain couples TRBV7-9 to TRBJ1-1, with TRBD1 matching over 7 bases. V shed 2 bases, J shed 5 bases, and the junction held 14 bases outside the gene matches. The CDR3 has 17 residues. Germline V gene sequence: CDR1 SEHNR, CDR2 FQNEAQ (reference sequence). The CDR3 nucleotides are TGTGCCAGCAGCTTATCCTCGGCCAGCGCAGGGGGGACTGAAGCTTTCTTT. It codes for CASSLSSASAGGTEAFF. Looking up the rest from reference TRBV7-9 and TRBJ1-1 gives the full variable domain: DTGVSQNPRHKITKRGQNVTFRCDPISEHNRLYWYRQTLGQGPEFLTYFQNEAQLEKSRLLSDRFSAERPKGSFSTLEIQRTEQGDSAMYLCASSLSSASAGGTEAFFGQGTRLTVV.

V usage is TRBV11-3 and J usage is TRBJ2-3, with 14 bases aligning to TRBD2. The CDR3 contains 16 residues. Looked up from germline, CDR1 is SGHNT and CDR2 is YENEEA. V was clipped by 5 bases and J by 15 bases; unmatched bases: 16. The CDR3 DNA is TGTGCCAGCAGCCCCCCCGGGACTAGCGGGAGCACCTCAGTCTATTTT. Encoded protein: CASSPPGTSGSTSVYF.

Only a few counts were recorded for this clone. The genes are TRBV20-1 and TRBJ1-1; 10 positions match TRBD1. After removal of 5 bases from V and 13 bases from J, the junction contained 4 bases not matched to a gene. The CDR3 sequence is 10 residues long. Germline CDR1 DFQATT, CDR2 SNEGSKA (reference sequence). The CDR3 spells CSAGGTGVFF. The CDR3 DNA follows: TGCAGTGCTGGAGGGACAGGGGTTTTCTTT.

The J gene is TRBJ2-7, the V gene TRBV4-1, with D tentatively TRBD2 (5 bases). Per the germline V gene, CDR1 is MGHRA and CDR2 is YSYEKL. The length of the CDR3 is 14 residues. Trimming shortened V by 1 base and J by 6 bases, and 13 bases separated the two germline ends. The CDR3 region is CASSQGNREREQYF. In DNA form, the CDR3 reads TGCGCCAGCAGCCAAGGGAATAGGGAGCGCGAGCAGTACTTC.

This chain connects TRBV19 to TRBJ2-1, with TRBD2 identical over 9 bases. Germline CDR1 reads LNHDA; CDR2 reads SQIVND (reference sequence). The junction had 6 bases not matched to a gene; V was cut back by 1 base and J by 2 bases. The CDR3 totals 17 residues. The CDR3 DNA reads TGTGCCAGTAGTATAGGTCCGACTAGCGGAACCTACAATGAGCAGTTCTTC. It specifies CASSIGPTSGTYNEQFF.

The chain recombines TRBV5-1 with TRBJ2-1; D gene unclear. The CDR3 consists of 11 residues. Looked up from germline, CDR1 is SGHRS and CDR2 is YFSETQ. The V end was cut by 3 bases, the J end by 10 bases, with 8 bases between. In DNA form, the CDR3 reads TGCGCCAGCAGCTCCCAACGGGAGCAGTTCTTC. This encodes CASSSQREQFF.

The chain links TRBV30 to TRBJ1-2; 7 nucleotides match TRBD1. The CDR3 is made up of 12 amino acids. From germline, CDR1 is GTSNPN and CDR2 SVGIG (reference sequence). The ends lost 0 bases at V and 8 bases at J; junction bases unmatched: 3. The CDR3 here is CAWSVPGGGYTF. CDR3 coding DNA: TGTGCCTGGAGTGTGCCAGGGGGAGGCTACACCTTC.

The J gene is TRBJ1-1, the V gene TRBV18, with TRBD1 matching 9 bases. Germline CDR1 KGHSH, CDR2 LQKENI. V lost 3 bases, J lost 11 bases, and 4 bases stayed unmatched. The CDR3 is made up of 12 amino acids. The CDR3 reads CASSPGQGGAFF. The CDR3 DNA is TGTGCCAGCTCACCGGGACAGGGAGGCGCTTTCTTT.

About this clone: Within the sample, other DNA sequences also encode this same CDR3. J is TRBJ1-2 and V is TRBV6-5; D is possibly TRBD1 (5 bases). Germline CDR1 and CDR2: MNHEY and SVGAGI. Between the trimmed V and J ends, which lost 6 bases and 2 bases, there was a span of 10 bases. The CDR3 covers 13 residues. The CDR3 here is CASRIDRNYGYTF. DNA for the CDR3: TGTGCCAGCAGGATTGACAGAAACTATGGCTACACCTTC.

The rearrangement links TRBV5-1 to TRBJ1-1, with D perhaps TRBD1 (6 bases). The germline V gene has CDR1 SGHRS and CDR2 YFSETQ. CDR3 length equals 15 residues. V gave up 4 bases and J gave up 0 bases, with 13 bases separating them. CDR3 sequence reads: CASSENRVVNTEAFF. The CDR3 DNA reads TGCGCCAGCAGCGAGAACAGGGTTGTGAACACTGAAGCTTTCTTT.

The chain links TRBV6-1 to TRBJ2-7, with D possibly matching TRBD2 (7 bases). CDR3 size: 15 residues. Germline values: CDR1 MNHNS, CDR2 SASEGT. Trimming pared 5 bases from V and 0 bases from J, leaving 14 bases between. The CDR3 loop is CASSRSRGGSYEQYF. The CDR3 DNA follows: TGTGCCAGCAGTCGTTCAAGGGGGGGCTCCTACGAGCAGTACTTC.

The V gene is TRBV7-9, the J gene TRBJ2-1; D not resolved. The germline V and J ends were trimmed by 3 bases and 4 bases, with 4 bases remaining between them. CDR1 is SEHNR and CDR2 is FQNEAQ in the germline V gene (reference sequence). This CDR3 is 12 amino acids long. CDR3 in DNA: TGTGCCAGCAGCTTTCAGTACAATGAGCAGTTCTTC. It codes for CASSFQYNEQFF.